Reported below is one T cell receptor beta chain. Sequence at one end of the junction differs from germline and may be a read error. This sample was taken from a study of blood T cells in healthy people across ages. PCR was performed a second time for about 7 to 11 cycles using a sample-barcoded 5' primer and a J-beta primer mix. TCRdb redid the calling of the 5' RACE reads with MiXCR, one entry per CDR3 protein. In the table there are about 1 million distinct CDR3 sequences, 40% to 45% of which are singletons. This CDR3 is built from 12 residues. CDR1 and CDR2 (germline): SEHNR, FQNEAQ (reference sequence).

The clonotype originates from a woman aged 55 to 70 in good health. The V gene is TRBV7-9, the J gene TRBJ1-2; the D is unclear. Sequenced material: blood. The CDR3 nucleotides read TGTGCCAGCAGTCAGGATACCTATGACTACACCTTC. As protein: CASSQDTYDYTF.